One sample yielded the 8 T cell receptor beta chains listed below, sequenced in a study of cytomegalovirus exposure and HLA in healthy donors. Researchers ran the PCR with 60 Vbeta and 13 Jbeta primers. The method was immunoSEQ multiplex PCR; TCRdb's version includes in-frame clones alone and lacks a portion of them. This sample has fewer than 250,000 clones, with more than 70% found just once. The material sequenced was PBMCs. Source of these receptors: a woman between 35 and 50 years old in good health and CMV-seronegative.

J is TRBJ1-1 and V is TRBV19, with TRBD1 identical over 11 bases. Germline V lookup: CDR1 LNHDA, CDR2 SQIVND (reference sequence). The CDR3 totals 14 residues. Losses at the gene ends were 8 bases for V and 9 bases for J; bases not matched to a gene: 11. CDR3 DNA sequence: TGTGCCAGTTCTTACCTCGGACAGGGGGCGAAAGCTTTCTTT. Protein sequence: CASSYLGQGAKAFF.

The chain is built from TRBV5-6 and TRBJ2-7; TRBD1 aligns across 7 bases. CDR1 and CDR2 (germline): SGHDT, YYEEEE. CDR3 size: 16 residues. V gave up 0 bases and J gave up 2 bases; unmatched junction bases: 8. CDR3 loop: CASSLVLRDSPYEQYF. The CDR3 region has the DNA TGTGCCAGCAGCTTGGTCCTTCGGGACAGCCCCTACGAGCAGTACTTC.

The chain recombines TRBV12-5 with TRBJ2-5, with 9 bases that match TRBD1. The J call may not be correct, given that the DNA end is closer to TRBJ2-7. Germline-derived CDR1 and CDR2 are LGHNT and FRNRAP. This CDR3 has 14 amino acids. The DNA for the CDR3 is TGTGCTAGTGGACCGGGACAGGGCCCCTACGAGCAGTACTTC. Protein sequence: CASGPGQGPYEQYF.

V gene TRBV5-1 combines with J gene TRBJ2-5; D not resolved. CDR3 length: 11 amino acids. V shed 4 bases and J shed 3 bases, with 4 bases lying between them. The germline gives CDR1 SGHRS, CDR2 YFSETQ. The CDR3 DNA reads TGCGCCAGCAGCGGAGAAGAGACCCAGTACTTC. Protein product: CASSGEETQYF. The full variable domain, with the rest looked up from reference TRBV5-1 and TRBJ2-5, is KAGVTQTPRYLIKTRGQQVTLSCSPISGHRSVSWYQQTPGQGLQFLFEYFSETQRNKGNFPGRFSGRQFSNSRSEMNVSTLELGDSALYLCASSGEETQYFGPGTRLLVL.

About this clone: The same CDR3 is also encoded by other DNA sequences in this sample. V gene TRBV19 combines with J gene TRBJ1-2; no definite D call. The V and J ends lost 7 bases and 4 bases respectively, with 13 bases between them. CDR1 is LNHDA, CDR2 SQIVND, per germline (reference sequence). This CDR3 is built from 13 residues. The DNA for the CDR3 is TGTGCCAGTATGCGGTCCCGGGGCTATGGCTACACCTTC. Encoded protein: CASMRSRGYGYTF.

In regard to this clone: Distinct nucleotide sequences in the sample also encode this CDR3. V usage is TRBV4-2 and J usage is TRBJ1-2, with no clear D. This CDR3 spans 14 amino acids. The ends were cut back, 0 bases at V and 2 bases at J, with 7 bases in the middle. Per germline, CDR1 LGHNA and CDR2 YNFKEQ. The chain's CDR3 is CASSQEGGNYGYTF. The CDR3 DNA reads TGTGCCAGCAGCCAAGAGGGCGGGAACTATGGCTACACCTTC.

The V call is TRBV19, the J call TRBJ2-2; D might be TRBD1 (6 bases). Per germline, CDR1 LNHDA and CDR2 SQIVND (reference sequence). V dropped 4 bases and J dropped 5 bases, with 8 bases sitting between them. This CDR3 is built from 13 residues. CDR3 amino acids: CASSKQGTGELFF. DNA of the CDR3: TGTGCCAGTAGTAAACAGGGTACCGGGGAGCTGTTTTTT.

The J gene is TRBJ2-5, the V gene TRBV9, with 10 bases aligning to TRBD2. CDR1 and CDR2 (germline): SGDLS, YYNGEE. The CDR3 contains 18 residues. Trimming cost V 4 bases and J 3 bases; bases outside gene matches: 15. CDR3 nucleotide sequence: TGTGCCAGCAGCCGGGGTAACAGAGCGGGAGGGCCCGAAGAGACCCAGTACTTC. Translating it yields CASSRGNRAGGPEETQYF.